This T cell receptor (beta chain) was identified during a study of T cells after somatic rescue of genetic block. CDR3 length: 14 residues. CDR1 and CDR2 from the germline V gene are SNHLY and FYNNEI. The V end was cut by 5 bases, the J end by 7 bases, with 15 bases between. Generated by immunoSEQ multiplex PCR, the TCRdb table keeps only in-frame clones and is missing some. The sample carries some 7,000 clones, over 70% recorded once. Sequencing was performed on peripheral blood mononuclear cells (PBMCs). This sequence joins TRBV2 and TRBJ1-3; the D is unclear. This sequence was found in a boy younger than 18. The CDR3 nucleotides are TGTGCCAGCAGTCCTTGGACGGAAGGGAACACCATATATTTT. Its translation: CASSPWTEGNTIYF. Variable domain in full (rest from reference TRBV2 and TRBJ1-3): EPEVTQTPSHQVTQMGQEVILRCVPISNHLYFYWYRQILGQKVEFLVSFYNNEISEKSEIFDDQFSVERPDGSNFTLKIRSTKLEDSAMYFCASSPWTEGNTIYFGEGSWLTVV.